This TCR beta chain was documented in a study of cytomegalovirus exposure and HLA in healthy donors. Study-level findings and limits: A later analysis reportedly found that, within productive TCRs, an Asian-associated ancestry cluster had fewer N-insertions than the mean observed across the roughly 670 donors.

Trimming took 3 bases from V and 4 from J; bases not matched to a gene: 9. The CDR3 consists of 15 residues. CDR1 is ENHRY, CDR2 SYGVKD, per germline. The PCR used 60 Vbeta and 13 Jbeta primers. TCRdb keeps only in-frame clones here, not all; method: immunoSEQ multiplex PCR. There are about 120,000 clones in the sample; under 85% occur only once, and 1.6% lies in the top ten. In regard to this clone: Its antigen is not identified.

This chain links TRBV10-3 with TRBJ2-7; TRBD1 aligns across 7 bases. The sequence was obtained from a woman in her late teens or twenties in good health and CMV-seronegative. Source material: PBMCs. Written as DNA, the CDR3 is TGTGCCATCAGTGATCCCCGACAGGGACCTTACGAGCAGTACTTC. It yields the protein CAISDPRQGPYEQYF.